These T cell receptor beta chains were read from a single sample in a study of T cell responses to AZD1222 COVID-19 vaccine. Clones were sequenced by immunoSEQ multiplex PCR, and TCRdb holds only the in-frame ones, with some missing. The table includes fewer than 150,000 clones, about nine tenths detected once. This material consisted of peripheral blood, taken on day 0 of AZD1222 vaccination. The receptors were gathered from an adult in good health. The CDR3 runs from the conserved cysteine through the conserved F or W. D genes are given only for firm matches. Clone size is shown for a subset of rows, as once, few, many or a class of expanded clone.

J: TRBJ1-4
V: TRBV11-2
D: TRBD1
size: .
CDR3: CASSLTGRREKLFF
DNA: TGTGCCAGCAGCTTGACAGGGAGGCGAGAAAAACTGTTTTTT

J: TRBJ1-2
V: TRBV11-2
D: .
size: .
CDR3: CASSFGVGYTF
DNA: TGTGCCAGCAGCTTCGGGGTTGGCTACACCTTC

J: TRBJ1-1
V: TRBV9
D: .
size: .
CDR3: CASSARDTWNTEAFF
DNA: TGTGCCAGCAGCGCGAGGGACACCTGGAACACTGAAGCTTTCTTT

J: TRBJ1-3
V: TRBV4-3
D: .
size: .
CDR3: CASSQGLQGASGNTIYF
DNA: TGCGCCAGCAGCCAAGGTCTACAGGGCGCGTCTGGAAACACCATATATTTT

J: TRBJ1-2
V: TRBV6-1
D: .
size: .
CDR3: CASSEGHNGYTF
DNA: TGTGCCAGCAGTGAGGGACACAATGGCTACACCTTC

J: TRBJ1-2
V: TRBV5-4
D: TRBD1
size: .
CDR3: CASRQTGGAGGYTF
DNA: TGTGCCAGCAGGCAGACAGGGGGCGCGGGGGGCTACACCTTC

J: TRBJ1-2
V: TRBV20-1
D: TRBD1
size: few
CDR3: CSASRGQGLGYTF
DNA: TGCAGTGCTAGTAGAGGACAGGGCTTAGGCTACACCTTC

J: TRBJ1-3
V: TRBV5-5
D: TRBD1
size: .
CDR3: CASSWDRASGNTIYF
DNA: TGTGCCAGCAGCTGGGACAGGGCCTCTGGAAACACCATATATTTT

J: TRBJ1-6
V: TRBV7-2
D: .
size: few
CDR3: CASSLGQSNSPLHF
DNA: TGTGCCAGCAGCTTAGGCCAGTCGAATTCACCCCTCCACTTT

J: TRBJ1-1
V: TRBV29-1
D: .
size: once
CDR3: CSVPAIGRGATEAFF
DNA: TGCAGCGTTCCCGCGATTGGCAGAGGAGCGACTGAAGCTTTCTTT

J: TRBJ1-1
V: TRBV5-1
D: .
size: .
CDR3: CASSLVQGAEAFF
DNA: TGCGCCAGCAGCTTGGTTCAGGGCGCTGAAGCTTTCTTT

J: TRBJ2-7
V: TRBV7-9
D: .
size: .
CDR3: CASSKADEQYF
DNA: TGTGCCAGCAGCAAGGCGGACGAGCAGTACTTC

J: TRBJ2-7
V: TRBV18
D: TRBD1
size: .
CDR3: CASSPHPGGTYEQYF
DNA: TGTGCCAGCTCACCCCACCCAGGGGGCACCTACGAGCAGTACTTC

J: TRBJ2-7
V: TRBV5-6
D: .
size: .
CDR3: CASSLVGLSYEQYF
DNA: TGTGCCAGCAGCTTGGTCGGCCTGTCCTACGAGCAGTACTTC

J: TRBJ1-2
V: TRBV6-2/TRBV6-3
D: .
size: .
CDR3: CASSYPWGYGYTF
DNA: TGTGCCAGCAGTTACCCCTGGGGGTATGGCTACACCTTC

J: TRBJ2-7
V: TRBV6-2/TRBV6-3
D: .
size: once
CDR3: CASSRHIDSYEQYF
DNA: TGTGCCAGCAGTCGGCACATCGACAGCTACGAGCAGTACTTC

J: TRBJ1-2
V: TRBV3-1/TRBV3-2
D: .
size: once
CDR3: CASSQGTGSSKGYTF
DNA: TGTGCCAGCAGCCAGGGTACAGGGAGTTCGAAGGGCTACACCTTC

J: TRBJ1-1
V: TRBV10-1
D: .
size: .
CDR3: CASSADLNTEAFF
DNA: TGCGCCAGCAGTGCCGACCTGAACACTGAAGCTTTCTTT

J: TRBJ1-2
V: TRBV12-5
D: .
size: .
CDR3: CASGWEQQFHGYTF
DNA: TGTGCTAGTGGTTGGGAACAGCAATTCCATGGCTACACCTTC

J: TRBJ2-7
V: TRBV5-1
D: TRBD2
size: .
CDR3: CASSLYTSGGYEQYF
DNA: TGCGCCAGCAGCTTGTATACTAGCGGGGGATACGAGCAGTACTTC

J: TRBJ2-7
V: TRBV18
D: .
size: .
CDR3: CASSRPPSYEQYF
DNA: TGTGCCAGCTCACGCCCTCCCTCCTACGAGCAGTACTTC

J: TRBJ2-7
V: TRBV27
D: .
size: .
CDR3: CASNPVGATGEQYF
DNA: TGTGCCAGCAACCCGGTCGGGGCCACTGGCGAGCAGTACTTC

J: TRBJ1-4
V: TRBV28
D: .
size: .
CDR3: CASSLGARQQEKLFF
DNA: TGTGCCAGCAGTTTAGGGGCCAGACAGCAGGAAAAACTGTTTTTT

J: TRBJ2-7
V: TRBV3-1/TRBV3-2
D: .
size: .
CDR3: CASSLAGAYEQYF
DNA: TGTGCCAGCAGCCTTGCTGGGGCCTACGAGCAGTACTTC

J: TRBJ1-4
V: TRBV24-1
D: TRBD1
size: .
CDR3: CATSDLFTGGNEKLFF
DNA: TGTGCCACCAGTGATTTATTTACAGGGGGGAATGAAAAACTGTTTTTT

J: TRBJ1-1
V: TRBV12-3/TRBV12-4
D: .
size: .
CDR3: CASRGYTEAFF
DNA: TGTGCCAGCAGAGGCTACACTGAAGCTTTCTTT

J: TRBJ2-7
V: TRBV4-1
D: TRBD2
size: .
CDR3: CASSQTSGGTPYEQYF
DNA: TGCGCCAGCAGCCAAACTAGCGGGGGGACCCCCTACGAGCAGTACTTC

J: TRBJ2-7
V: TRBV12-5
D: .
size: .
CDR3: CASTGGLYEQYF
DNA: TGTGCTAGCACCGGGGGCCTCTACGAGCAGTACTTC

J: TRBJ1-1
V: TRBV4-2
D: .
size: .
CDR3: CASSQGMATEAFF
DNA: TGTGCCAGCAGCCAAGGCATGGCCACTGAAGCTTTCTTT

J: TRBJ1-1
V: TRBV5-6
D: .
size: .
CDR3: CASSLGMMTGLNTEAFF
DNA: TGTGCCAGCAGCTTGGGAATGATGACAGGTCTGAACACTGAAGCTTTCTTT

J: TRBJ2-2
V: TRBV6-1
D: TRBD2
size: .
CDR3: CASSETSGGYTGELFF
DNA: TGTGCCAGCAGTGAGACTAGCGGGGGATACACCGGGGAGCTGTTTTTT

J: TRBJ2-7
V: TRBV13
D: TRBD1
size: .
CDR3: CASSPRTGGMSEQYF
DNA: TGTGCCAGCAGCCCCAGGACAGGGGGCATGAGCGAGCAGTACTTC

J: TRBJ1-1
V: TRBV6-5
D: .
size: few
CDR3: CASTWGQNTEAFF
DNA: TGTGCCAGCACGTGGGGGCAAAACACTGAAGCTTTCTTT

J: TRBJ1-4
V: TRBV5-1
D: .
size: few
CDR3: CASSRQLSTNEKLFF
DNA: TGCGCCAGCAGCCGACAGCTCTCAACTAATGAAAAACTGTTTTTT

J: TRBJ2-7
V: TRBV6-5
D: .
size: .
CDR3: CASSYLGQHEQYF
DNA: TGTGCCAGCAGTTATTTAGGGCAGCACGAGCAGTACTTC

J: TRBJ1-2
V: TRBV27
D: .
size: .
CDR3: CATSPLWARGYTF
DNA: TGTGCCACTTCCCCTTTGTGGGCGCGGGGCTACACCTTC

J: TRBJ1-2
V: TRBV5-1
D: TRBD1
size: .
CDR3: CASSSGTGQGYTF
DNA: TGCGCCAGCAGCTCCGGGACAGGGCAGGGCTACACCTTC